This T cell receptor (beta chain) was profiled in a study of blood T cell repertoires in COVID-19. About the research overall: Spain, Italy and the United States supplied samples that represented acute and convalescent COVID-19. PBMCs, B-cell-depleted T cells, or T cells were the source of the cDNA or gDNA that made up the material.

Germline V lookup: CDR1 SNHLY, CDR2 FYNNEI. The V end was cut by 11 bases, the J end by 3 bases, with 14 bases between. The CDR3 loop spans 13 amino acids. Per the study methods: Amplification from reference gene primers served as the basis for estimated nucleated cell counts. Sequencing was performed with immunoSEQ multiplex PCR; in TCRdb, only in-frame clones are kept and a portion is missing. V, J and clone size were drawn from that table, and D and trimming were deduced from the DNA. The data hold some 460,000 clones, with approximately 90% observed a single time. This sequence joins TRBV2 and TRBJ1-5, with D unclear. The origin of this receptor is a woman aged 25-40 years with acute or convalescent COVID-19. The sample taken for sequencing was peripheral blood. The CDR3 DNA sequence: TGTGCCTCCCGGGAGGACCTCAATCAGCCCCAGCATTTT. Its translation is CASREDLNQPQHF.